This TCR beta chain was observed in a study of neurological immune-mediated disorders. Described time point: longitudinal time-point 1 (baseline). The unsorted libraries were generated from a total of 2 million PBMCs, which had been stored in RNAlater at -80 C. This clonotype was observed at least ten times. Antigen unknown. Study findings and constraints: HTLV-1-associated myelopathy showed the most TCR clonal expansion; multiple sclerosis the least, below healthy controls.

cDNA was made by 5'RACE with 10-nucleotide random UMIs. TCRdb processed the 5' RACE reads anew with MiXCR; each CDR3 protein has one entry. The table has tens of thousands of distinct CDR3 sequences, roughly 10% seen once. The sequence came from a man aged 25-40 years in good health. Specimen: PBMCs.

As DNA, the CDR3 is TGCAGTGCTAGTTCGGCGGGAGGGAGCACAGATACGCAGTATTTT. Protein product: CSASSAGGSTDTQYF. V usage is TRBV20-1 and J usage is TRBJ2-3, with 9 nucleotides matching TRBD2. Per germline, CDR1 DFQATT and CDR2 SNEGSKA (reference sequence). The CDR3 totals 15 residues. V lost 3 bases, J lost 0 bases, and 4 bases stayed unmatched.